The rows below give T cell receptor beta chains drawn from one sample of a study of T cells after yellow fever vaccination. Each CDR3 protein is one row after TCRdb ran MiXCR on the 5' RACE reads. This sample has about 630,000 distinct CDR3 sequences, with 9% to 15% found just once. The sequencing here drew on PBMCs, taken on the day of the yellow fever booster vaccination. Receptors were obtained from a man aged 30 to 45 who received the YFV17D yellow fever vaccine. Each CDR3 is given with its conserved first and last residue. The D gene is left open where the match is weak. Clone size is shown for a subset of rows, as once, few, many or a class of expanded clone.

>TRBV4-3|TRBJ2-1|TRBD2|few
TGCGCCAGCAGCCCCAGGACTAGCGGGGGGGCTCAGTACAATGAGCAGTTCTTC
CASSPRTSGGAQYNEQFF
>TRBV5-4|TRBJ2-5|NA|NA
TGTGCCAGCAACCCTGGAGACGGAGAGACCCAGTACTTC
CASNPGDGETQYF
>TRBV20-1|TRBJ2-7|NA|NA
TGCAGTGCTAGTACCCTCTACGAGCAGTACTTC
CSASTLYEQYF
>TRBV10-1|TRBJ2-1|NA|few
TGCGCCAGCATGGACAGCGTGTACAATGAGCAGTTCTTC
CASMDSVYNEQFF
>TRBV21-1|TRBJ2-5|NA|NA
TGTGCCAGCAGCAAAGCGAATCCTACGACAGGGGAGCAGGAGACCCAGTACTTC
CASSKANPTTGEQETQYF
>TRBV19|TRBJ2-5|NA|NA
TGTGCCAGTAGTAGACACCGGGACTCAAAGACCCAGTACTTC
CASSRHRDSKTQYF
>TRBV7-6|TRBJ2-7|NA|many
TGTGCCAGCAGCCCATGGGGGGACTACGAGCAGTACTTC
CASSPWGDYEQYF
>TRBV15|TRBJ2-1|TRBD2|many
TGTGCCACCAGCAGATCCCGGGGGGAGGGTCCCCACAATGAGCAGTTCTTC
CATSRSRGEGPHNEQFF
>TRBV5-1|TRBJ2-5|TRBD1|many
TGCGCCAGCAGCTTGGGGACAGGGTATAAGACCCAGTACTTC
CASSLGTGYKTQYF
>TRBV7-2|TRBJ1-2|NA|few
TGTGCCAGCAGCGCGGGGCCCAACTATGGCTACACCTTC
CASSAGPNYGYTF
>TRBV20-1|TRBJ2-1|TRBD2|few
TGCAGTGCTAGCGCTAGCGGGAGGGCGGGTAATGAGCAGTTCTTC
CSASASGRAGNEQFF
>TRBV18|TRBJ2-7|NA|NA
TGTGCCAGCTCAGCCTCACAGGCCTACGAGCAGTACTTC
CASSASQAYEQYF
>TRBV7-3|TRBJ2-7|NA|few
TGTGCCAGCAGCCTGCAGGGTTTTGGCGAGCAGTACTTC
CASSLQGFGEQYF
>TRBV7-2|TRBJ2-3|NA|NA
TGTGCCAGCAGCCGGTCTGGGCCAGATACGCAGTATTTT
CASSRSGPDTQYF
>TRBV9|TRBJ2-3|NA|many
TGTGCCAGCAGCGTAGCGGCGGGGGCGGCAGATACGCAGTATTTT
CASSVAAGAADTQYF
>TRBV20-1|TRBJ1-5|NA|NA
TGCAGTGCTAGAGGATGGGGGCAGCCCCAGCATTTT
CSARGWGQPQHF
>TRBV15|TRBJ2-3|NA|many
TGTGCCACCAGCAGTACCGGCCCCACAGATACGCAGTATTTT
CATSSTGPTDTQYF
>TRBV24-1|TRBJ2-2|TRBD2|many
TGTGCCACCCAAGCGGGAGTGAACACCGGGGAGCTGTTTTTT
CATQAGVNTGELFF
>TRBV28|TRBJ1-1|NA|few
TGTGCCAGCAGAAAACGCCGCCTGGGGAGGGGCACTGAAGCTTTCTTT
CASRKRRLGRGTEAFF
>TRBV19|TRBJ2-1|NA|many
TGTGCCAGTAGTATAGCGGGAACAGAGCAGTTCTTC
CASSIAGTEQFF
>TRBV24-1|TRBJ2-3|NA|NA
TGTGCCACCACTGGGACATCCACAGATACGCAGTATTTT
CATTGTSTDTQYF
>TRBV7-9|TRBJ1-1|NA|many
TGTGCCAGCAGGACGACCGAGAACACTGAAGCTTTCTTT
CASRTTENTEAFF
>TRBV20-1|TRBJ2-5|TRBD2|NA
TGCAGTGCTAGAGGGACTAGCGGGATAGTAAAGGAGACCCAGTACTTC
CSARGTSGIVKETQYF
>TRBV5-1|TRBJ1-5|NA|NA
TGCGCCAGCAGCTTGGCCGGCTCTCGCCATGAGCCCCAGCATTTT
CASSLAGSRHEPQHF
>TRBV3-1|TRBJ2-1|TRBD1|few
TGTGCCAGCAGCCCCCAACTGACAGGGGAGCAGTTCTTC
CASSPQLTGEQFF
>TRBV27|TRBJ2-7|NA|NA
TGTGCCAGCAGGCTCGACAGCTCCTCCTACGAGCAGTACTTC
CASRLDSSSYEQYF
>TRBV5-6|TRBJ2-3|TRBD2|NA
TGTGCCAGCAGGGAGCCGGGACTAACATCGCGGGATACGCAGTATTTT
CASREPGLTSRDTQYF
>TRBV30|TRBJ2-3|TRBD2|few
TGTGCCTGGGAAGGACTAGCGGGAGTTCGGACAGATACGCAGTATTTT
CAWEGLAGVRTDTQYF